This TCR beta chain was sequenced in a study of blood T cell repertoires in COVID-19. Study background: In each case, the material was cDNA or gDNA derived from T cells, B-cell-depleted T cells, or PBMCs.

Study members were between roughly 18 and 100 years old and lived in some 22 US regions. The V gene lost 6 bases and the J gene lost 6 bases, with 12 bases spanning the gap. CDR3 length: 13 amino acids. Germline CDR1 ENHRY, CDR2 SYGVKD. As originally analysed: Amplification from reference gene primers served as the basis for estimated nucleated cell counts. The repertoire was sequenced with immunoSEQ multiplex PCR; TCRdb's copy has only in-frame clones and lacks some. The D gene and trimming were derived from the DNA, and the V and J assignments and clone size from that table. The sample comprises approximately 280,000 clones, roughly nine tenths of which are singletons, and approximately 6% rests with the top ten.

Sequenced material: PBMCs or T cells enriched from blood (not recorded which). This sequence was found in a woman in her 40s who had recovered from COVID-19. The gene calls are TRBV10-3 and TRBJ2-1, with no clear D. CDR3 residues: CAISPTVPNEQFF. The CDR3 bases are TGTGCCATCAGCCCTACAGTACCCAATGAGCAGTTCTTC.